This passage covers 13 T cell receptor beta chains from one sample sequenced in a study of CXCR3-negative and CXCR3-positive naive CD8 T cells. The authors made the TRB cDNA libraries by 5' RACE using UMI labels. TCRdb reprocessed the 5' RACE reads, keeping one entry per CDR3 protein, no DNA. Its table records roughly 100,000 distinct CDR3 sequences. The specimen sequenced was naive CXCR3- CD8+ T cells from blood. Noted subset: CD45RO-CCR7+CD27+CD95- naive CD8+ T cells lacking CXCR3 (TNR3-). Receptor source: a human donor in good health. Some clones in this sample may be carry-over from other donors' samples.

The gene calls are TRBV20-1 and TRBJ1-2. The CDR3 covers 13 residues. Germline CDR1 is DFQATT and CDR2 is SNEGSKA (reference sequence). CDR3 region: CSAREERNYGYTF.

The chain combines TRBV2 with TRBJ2-5; TCRdb's D call, TRBD2, is unchecked because there is no DNA. Germline-derived CDR1 and CDR2 are SNHLY and FYNNEI. CDR3 length equals 14 residues. The CDR3 protein is CASQEPGLGETQYF.

This sequence joins TRBV7-9 and TRBJ1-1; TCRdb lists TRBD1, though no DNA is available to test this call. CDR3 length: 12 amino acids. CDR1 SEHNR and CDR2 FQNEAQ come from the germline V gene (reference sequence). The CDR3 region is CASSLTGGEAFF.

The CDR3 spells CASSQGLAGGPGGEQYF. The V gene is TRBV3-1, the J gene TRBJ2-7; the D call from TCRdb, TRBD2, cannot be confirmed without DNA. The length of the CDR3 is 17 residues. The germline V gene has CDR1 LGHDT and CDR2 YNNKEL (reference sequence).

This chain joins TRBV29-1 and TRBJ1-1. Germline lookup yields CDR1 SQVTM and CDR2 ANQGSEA. The CDR3 runs to 12 residues. CDR3 sequence: CSVSVMNTEAFF.

The CDR3 here is CASRERQNTGELFF. The chain couples TRBV5-1 to TRBJ2-2. Germline CDR1 reads SGHRS; CDR2 reads YFSETQ. The CDR3 sequence is 14 residues long.

The rearrangement links TRBV29-1 to TRBJ2-2. Germline V CDR1 and CDR2: SQVTM, ANQGSEA. This CDR3 comprises 13 residues. This CDR3 is CSVEVLNTGELFF.

The chain combines TRBV6-5 with TRBJ1-2. CDR3 length equals 14 residues. CDR1 is MNHEY, CDR2 SVGAGI, per germline. CDR3 region: CASTQGRHWDGYTF.

The chain recombines TRBV7-9 with TRBJ2-1; TCRdb gives TRBD2 as the D gene, but with no DNA this cannot be confirmed. The CDR3 runs 14 residues. Germline values: CDR1 SEHNR, CDR2 FQNEAQ (reference sequence). CDR3 sequence reads: CASSDGTSGNEQFF.

The V gene is TRBV11-2, the J gene TRBJ2-7; TCRdb's D gene call, TRBD1, goes unchecked for lack of DNA. Germline lookup yields CDR1 SGHAT and CDR2 FQNNGV. CDR3 length: 14 amino acids. The CDR3 loop reads CASSLLPGEYEQYF.

The chain couples TRBV29-1 to TRBJ2-7; TCRdb designates TRBD1, a call that cannot be tested without DNA. Germline V gene data show CDR1 as SQVTM and CDR2 as ANQGSEA. The CDR3 has 13 amino acids. The CDR3 loop reads CSVELGGIYEQYF.

The gene calls are TRBV12-3 or TRBV12-4 and TRBJ1-1; TCRdb selects TRBD1, and the lack of DNA leaves this call unchecked. CDR3 length: 13 residues. The CDR3 reads CASSFQGRAEAFF.

V is TRBV25-1 and J is TRBJ1-2; as DNA is missing, the TRBD1 call by TCRdb cannot be tested. Germline CDR1 and CDR2: MGHDK and SYGVNS. The CDR3 runs to 15 residues. The chain's CDR3 is CASSSSGTGGYGYTF.